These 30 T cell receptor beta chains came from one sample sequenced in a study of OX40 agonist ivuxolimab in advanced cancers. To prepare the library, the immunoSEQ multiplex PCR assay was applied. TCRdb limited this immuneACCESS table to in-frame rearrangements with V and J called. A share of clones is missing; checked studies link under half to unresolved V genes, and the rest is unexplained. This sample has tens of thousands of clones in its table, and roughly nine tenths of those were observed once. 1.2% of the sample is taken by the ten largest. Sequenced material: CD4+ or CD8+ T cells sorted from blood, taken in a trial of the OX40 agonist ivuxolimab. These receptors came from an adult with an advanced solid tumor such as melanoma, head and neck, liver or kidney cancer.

The CDR3 loop reads CASSPGQGWVGETQYF. The CDR3 DNA follows: TGTGCCAGCAGCCCCGGACAGGGGTGGGTGGGAGAGACCCAGTACTTC. The chain employs TRBV7-9 and TRBJ2-5; 9 bases match TRBD1. This CDR3 region has 16 residues. The germline gives CDR1 SEHNR, CDR2 FQNEAQ (reference sequence). V gave up 5 bases and J gave up 4 bases; unmatched junction bases: 11. The whole variable domain, filled in from reference TRBV7-9 and TRBJ2-5, reads DTGVSQNPRHKITKRGQNVTFRCDPISEHNRLYWYRQTLGQGPEFLTYFQNEAQLEKSRLLSDRFSAERPKGSFSTLEIQRTEQGDSAMYLCASSPGQGWVGETQYFGPGTRLLVL.

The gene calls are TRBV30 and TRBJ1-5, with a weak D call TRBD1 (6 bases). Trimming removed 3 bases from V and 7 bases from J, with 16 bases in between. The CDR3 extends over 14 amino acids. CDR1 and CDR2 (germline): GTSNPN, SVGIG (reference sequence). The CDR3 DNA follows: TGTGCCTGGAGCCCCCTACGGGGGGGCCAGCCCCAGCATTTT. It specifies CAWSPLRGGQPQHF. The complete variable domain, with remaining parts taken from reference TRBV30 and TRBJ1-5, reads SQTIHQWPATLVQPVGSPLSLECTVEGTSNPNLYWYRQAAGRGLQLLFYSVGIGQISSEVPQNLSASRPQDRQFILSSKKLLLSDSGFYLCAWSPLRGGQPQHFGDGTRLSIL.

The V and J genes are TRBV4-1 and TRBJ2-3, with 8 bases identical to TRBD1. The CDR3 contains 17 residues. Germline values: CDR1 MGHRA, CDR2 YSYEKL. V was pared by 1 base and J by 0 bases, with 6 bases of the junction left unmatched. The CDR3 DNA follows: TGCGCCAGCAGCCAAGTGGGGACAGGTTCCAGCACAGATACGCAGTATTTT. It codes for CASSQVGTGSSTDTQYF.

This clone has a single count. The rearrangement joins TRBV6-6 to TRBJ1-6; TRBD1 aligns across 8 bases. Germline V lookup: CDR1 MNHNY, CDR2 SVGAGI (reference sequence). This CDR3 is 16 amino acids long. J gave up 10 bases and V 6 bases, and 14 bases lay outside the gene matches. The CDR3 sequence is CASRSSTGGRISPLHF. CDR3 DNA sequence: TGTGCCAGCAGGTCTTCTACAGGGGGAAGGATCTCACCCCTCCACTTT.

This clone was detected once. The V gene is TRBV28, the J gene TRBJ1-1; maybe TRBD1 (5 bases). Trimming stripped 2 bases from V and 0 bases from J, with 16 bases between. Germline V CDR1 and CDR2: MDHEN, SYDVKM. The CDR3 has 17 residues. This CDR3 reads CASSLGSRGVMNTEAFF. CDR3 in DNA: TGTGCCAGCAGTTTAGGGTCGCGGGGCGTCATGAACACTGAAGCTTTCTTT.

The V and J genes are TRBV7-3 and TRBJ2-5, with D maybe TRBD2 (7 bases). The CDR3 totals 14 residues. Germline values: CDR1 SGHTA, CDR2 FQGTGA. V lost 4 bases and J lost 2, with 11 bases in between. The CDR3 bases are TGTGCCAGCAGCTGGGCGGGGGCACAAGAGACCCAGTACTTC. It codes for CASSWAGAQETQYF.

CDR3 coding DNA: TGTGCCAGCAGTACCCGACAGGCTAGCTCCTACGAGCAGTACTTC. It encodes CASSTRQASSYEQYF. The chain uses TRBV7-9 and TRBJ2-7; weak D call: TRBD1 (6 bases). The V end was cut by 6 bases, the J end by 0 bases, with 15 bases between. The CDR3 is made up of 15 amino acids. Germline CDR1 reads SEHNR; CDR2 reads FQNEAQ (reference sequence).

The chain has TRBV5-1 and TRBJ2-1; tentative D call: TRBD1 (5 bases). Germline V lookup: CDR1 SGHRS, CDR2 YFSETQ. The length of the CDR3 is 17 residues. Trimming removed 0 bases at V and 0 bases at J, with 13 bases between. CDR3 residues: CASSLGQQVSSYNEQFF. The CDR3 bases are TGCGCCAGCAGCTTGGGCCAACAGGTGAGCTCCTACAATGAGCAGTTCTTC.

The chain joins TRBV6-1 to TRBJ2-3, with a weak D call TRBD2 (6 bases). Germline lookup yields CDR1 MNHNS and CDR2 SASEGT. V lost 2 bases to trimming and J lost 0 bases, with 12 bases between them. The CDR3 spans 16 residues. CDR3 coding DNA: TGTGCCAGCAGTGAACTAGCGATAGCTAGCACAGATACGCAGTATTTT. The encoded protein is CASSELAIASTDTQYF.

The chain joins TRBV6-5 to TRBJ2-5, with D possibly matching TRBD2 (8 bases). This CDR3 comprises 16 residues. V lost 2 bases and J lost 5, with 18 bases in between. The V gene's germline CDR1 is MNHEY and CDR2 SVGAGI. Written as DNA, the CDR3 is TGTGCCAGCAGTTACGTCGGACTAGCAGGGGGGGAGACCCAGTACTTC. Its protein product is CASSYVGLAGGETQYF.

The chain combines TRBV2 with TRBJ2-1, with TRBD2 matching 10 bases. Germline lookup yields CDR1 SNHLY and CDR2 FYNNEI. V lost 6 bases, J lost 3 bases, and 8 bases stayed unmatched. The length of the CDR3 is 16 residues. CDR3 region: CASRQQTSGFYNEQFF. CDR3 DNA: TGTGCCAGCAGACAACAGACTAGCGGGTTCTACAATGAGCAGTTCTTC.

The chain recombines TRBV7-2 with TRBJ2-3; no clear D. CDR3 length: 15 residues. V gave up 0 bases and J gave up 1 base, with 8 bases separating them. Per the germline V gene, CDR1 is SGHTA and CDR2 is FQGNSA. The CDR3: CASSLAGSGTDTQYF. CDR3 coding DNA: TGTGCCAGCAGCTTAGCGGGATCGGGCACAGATACGCAGTATTTT. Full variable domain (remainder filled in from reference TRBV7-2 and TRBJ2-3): GAGVSQSPSNKVTEKGKDVELRCDPISGHTALYWYRQSLGQGLEFLIYFQGNSAPDKSGLPSDRFSAERTGGSVSTLTIQRTQQEDSAVYLCASSLAGSGTDTQYFGPGTRLTVL.

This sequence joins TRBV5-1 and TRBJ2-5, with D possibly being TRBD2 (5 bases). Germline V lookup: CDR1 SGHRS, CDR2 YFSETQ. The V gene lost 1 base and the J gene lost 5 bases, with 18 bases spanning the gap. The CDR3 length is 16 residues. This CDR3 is CASSLTSRARAETQYF. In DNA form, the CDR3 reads TGCGCCAGCAGCTTGACTAGTAGGGCGAGAGCTGAGACCCAGTACTTC. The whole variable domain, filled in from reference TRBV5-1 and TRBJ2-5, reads KAGVTQTPRYLIKTRGQQVTLSCSPISGHRSVSWYQQTPGQGLQFLFEYFSETQRNKGNFPGRFSGRQFSNSRSEMNVSTLELGDSALYLCASSLTSRARAETQYFGPGTRLLVL.

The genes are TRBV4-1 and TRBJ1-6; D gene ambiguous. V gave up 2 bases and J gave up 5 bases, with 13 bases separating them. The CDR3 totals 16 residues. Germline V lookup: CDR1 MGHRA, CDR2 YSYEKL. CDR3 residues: CASSQWRGRNNSPLHF. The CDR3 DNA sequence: TGCGCCAGCAGCCAATGGCGAGGCCGGAATAATTCACCCCTCCACTTT.

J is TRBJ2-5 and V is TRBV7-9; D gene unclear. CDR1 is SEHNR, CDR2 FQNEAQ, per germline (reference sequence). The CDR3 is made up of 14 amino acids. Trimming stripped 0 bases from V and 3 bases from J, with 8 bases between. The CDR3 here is CASSLAHRKETQYF. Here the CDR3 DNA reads TGTGCCAGCAGCTTAGCGCACAGAAAAGAGACCCAGTACTTC.

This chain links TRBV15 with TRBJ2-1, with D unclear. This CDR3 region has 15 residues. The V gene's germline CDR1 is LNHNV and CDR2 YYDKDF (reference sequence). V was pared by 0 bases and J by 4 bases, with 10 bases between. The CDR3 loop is CATSRDTSSYNEQFF. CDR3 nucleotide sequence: TGTGCCACCAGCAGAGACACCTCTAGTTACAATGAGCAGTTCTTC.

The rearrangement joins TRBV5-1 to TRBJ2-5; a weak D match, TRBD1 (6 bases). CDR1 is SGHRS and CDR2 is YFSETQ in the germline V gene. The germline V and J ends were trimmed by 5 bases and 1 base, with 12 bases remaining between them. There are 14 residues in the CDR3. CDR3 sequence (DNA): TGCGCCAGCAGGCCCGGGACAACCCAAGAGACCCAGTACTTC. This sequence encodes CASRPGTTQETQYF. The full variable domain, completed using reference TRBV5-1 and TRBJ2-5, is KAGVTQTPRYLIKTRGQQVTLSCSPISGHRSVSWYQQTPGQGLQFLFEYFSETQRNKGNFPGRFSGRQFSNSRSEMNVSTLELGDSALYLCASRPGTTQETQYFGPGTRLLVL.

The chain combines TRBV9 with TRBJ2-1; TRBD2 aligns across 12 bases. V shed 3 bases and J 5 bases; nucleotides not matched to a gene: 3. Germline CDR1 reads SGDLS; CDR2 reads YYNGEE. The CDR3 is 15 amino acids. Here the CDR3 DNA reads TGTGCCAGCAGCGGGACTAGCGGGAAGAACAATGAGCAGTTCTTC. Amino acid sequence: CASSGTSGKNNEQFF.

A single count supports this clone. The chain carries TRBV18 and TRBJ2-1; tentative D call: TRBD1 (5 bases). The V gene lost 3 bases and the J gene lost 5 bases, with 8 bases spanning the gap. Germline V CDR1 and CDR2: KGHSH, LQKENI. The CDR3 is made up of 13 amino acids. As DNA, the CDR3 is TGTGCCAGCTCACCGCTCAGGGACAATGAGCAGTTCTTC. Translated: CASSPLRDNEQFF.

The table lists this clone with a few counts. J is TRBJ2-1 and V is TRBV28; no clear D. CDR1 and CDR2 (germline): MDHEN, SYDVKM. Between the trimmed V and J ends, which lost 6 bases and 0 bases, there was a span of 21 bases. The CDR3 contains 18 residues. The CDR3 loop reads CASSQVLSRSSSYNEQFF. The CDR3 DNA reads TGTGCCAGCAGCCAAGTACTGAGTCGGTCCAGCTCCTACAATGAGCAGTTCTTC.

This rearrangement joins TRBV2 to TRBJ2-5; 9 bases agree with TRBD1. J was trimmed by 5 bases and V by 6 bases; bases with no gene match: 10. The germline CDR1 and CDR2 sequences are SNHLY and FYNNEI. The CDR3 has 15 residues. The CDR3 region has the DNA TGTGCCAGCAGAGCACAGGGGGCCGGGGGCGAGACCCAGTACTTC. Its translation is CASRAQGAGGETQYF.

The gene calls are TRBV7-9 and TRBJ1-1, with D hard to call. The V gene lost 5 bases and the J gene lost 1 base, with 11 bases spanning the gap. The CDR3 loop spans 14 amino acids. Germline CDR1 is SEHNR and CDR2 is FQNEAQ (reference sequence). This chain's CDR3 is CASSPALGNTEAFF. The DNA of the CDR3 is TGTGCCAGCAGCCCCGCTTTGGGGAACACTGAAGCTTTCTTT.

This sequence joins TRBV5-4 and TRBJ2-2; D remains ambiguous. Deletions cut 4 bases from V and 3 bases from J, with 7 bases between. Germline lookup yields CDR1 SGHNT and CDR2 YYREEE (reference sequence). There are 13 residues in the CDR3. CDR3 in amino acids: CASSPRDTGELFF. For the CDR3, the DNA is TGTGCCAGCAGCCCCCGAGACACCGGGGAGCTGTTTTTT.

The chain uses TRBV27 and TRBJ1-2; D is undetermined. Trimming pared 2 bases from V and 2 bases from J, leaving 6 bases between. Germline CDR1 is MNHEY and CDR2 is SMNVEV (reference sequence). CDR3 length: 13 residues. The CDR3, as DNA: TGTGCCAGCAGTTTAAGGGAGAACTATGGCTACACCTTC. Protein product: CASSLRENYGYTF.

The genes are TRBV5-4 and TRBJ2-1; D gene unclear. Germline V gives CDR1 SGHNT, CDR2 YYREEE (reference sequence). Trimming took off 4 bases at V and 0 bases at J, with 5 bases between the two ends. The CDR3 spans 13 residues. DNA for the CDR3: TGTGCCAGCAGCCCCGGCTCCTACAATGAGCAGTTCTTC. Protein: CASSPGSYNEQFF.

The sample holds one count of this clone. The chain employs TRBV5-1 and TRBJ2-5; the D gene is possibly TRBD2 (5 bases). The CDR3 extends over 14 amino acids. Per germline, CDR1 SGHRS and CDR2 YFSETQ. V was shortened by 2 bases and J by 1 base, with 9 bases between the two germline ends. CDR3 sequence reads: CASSLNRGQETQYF. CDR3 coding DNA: TGCGCCAGCAGCTTAAACCGGGGCCAAGAGACCCAGTACTTC.

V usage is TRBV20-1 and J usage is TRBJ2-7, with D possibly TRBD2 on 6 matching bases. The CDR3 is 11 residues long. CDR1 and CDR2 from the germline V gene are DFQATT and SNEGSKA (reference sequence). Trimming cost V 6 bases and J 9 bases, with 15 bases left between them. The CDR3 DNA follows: TGCAGTGCGGCGGGATTTCTCGTGCAGTACTTC. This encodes CSAAGFLVQYF.

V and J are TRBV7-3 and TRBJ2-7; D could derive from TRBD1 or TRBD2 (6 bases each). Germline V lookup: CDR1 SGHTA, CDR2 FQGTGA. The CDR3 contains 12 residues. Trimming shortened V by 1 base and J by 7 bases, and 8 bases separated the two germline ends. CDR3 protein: CASSLIGGEQYF. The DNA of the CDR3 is TGTGCCAGCAGCTTAATAGGGGGGGAGCAGTACTTC.

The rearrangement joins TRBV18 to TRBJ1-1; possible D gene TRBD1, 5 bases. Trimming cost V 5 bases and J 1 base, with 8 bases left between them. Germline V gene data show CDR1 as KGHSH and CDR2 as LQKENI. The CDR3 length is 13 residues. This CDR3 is CASSGGENTEAFF. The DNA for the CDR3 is TGTGCCAGCTCAGGGGGGGAGAACACTGAAGCTTTCTTT. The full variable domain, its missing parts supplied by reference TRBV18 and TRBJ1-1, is NAGVMQNPRHLVRRRGQEARLRCSPMKGHSHVYWYRQLPEEGLKFMVYLQKENIIDESGMPKERFSAEFPKEGPSILRIQQVVRGDSAAYFCASSGGENTEAFFGQGTRLTVV.

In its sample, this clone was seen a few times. CDR3 DNA: TGTGCCACCAGCAGAGAAGGGTGGGGGATTTCTGGAAACACCATATATTTT. It is translated as CATSREGWGISGNTIYF. The chain couples TRBV15 to TRBJ1-3, with D possibly TRBD1 on 5 matching bases. The germline CDR1 and CDR2 sequences are LNHNV and YYDKDF (reference sequence). Trimming left V 0 bases short and J 1 base short, with 13 bases between. There are 17 residues in the CDR3.